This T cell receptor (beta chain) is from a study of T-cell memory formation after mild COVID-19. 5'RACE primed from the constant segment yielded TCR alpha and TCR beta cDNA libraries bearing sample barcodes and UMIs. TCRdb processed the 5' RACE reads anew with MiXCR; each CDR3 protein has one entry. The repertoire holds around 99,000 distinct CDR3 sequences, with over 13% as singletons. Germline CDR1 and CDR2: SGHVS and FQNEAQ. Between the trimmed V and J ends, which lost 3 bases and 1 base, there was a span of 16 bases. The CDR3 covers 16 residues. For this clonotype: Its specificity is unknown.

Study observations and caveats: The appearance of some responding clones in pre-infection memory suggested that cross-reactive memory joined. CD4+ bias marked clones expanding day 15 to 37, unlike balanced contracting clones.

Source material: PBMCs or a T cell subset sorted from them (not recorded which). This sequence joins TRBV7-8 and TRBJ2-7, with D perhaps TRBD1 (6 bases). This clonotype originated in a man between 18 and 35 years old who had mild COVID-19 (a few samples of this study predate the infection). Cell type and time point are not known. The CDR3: CASSFILQGNSYEQYF. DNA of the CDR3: TGTGCCAGCAGCTTCATACTACAGGGAAATTCCTACGAGCAGTACTTC.